This T cell receptor (beta chain) originates from a study of regulatory T cells in long-lasting Graves disease. Study outcomes and limitations: Whereas 950 to 1,000 public clonotypes were shared by new patients, persistent patients shared more, at 2,741.

The time point: persistent/refractory GD, antithyroid drugs over 5 years with positive TRAb. PBMC-extracted RNA yielded the TCR library. In building TCR beta libraries, iRepertoire HTBI primers were used together with Arm-PCR of CDR3 regions. Original analysis: Taken together, the samples had 62 TRBV and approximately 15 TRBJ segments identified. In TCRdb, the multiplex PCR reads were re-called with MiXCR into one record per CDR3 protein. The V and J calls and clone size come from TCRdb's table, not from the authors' own analysis. The sample lists 400,000 to 500,000 distinct CDR3 sequences, 21% occurring once. The CDR3 runs 16 residues. The germline CDR1 and CDR2 sequences are SGHTA and FQGNSA. Trimming removed 4 bases at V and 0 bases at J, with 13 bases between. This clonotype came up a few times. The antigen is not known.

The specimen comprised peripheral blood mononuclear cells (PBMCs), sampled when the disease was refractory, from a patient treated with antithyroid drugs. The origin of this receptor is a female donor with Graves disease. The V and J genes are TRBV7-2 and TRBJ1-5; the D gene is possibly TRBD1 (6 bases). The CDR3 here is CASSSVGQYSNQPQHF. The DNA for the CDR3 is TGTGCCAGCAGCTCGGTCGGACAGTATAGCAATCAGCCCCAGCATTTT. Complete variable domain (other parts from reference TRBV7-2 and TRBJ1-5): GAGVSQSPSNKVTEKGKDVELRCDPISGHTALYWYRQSLGQGLEFLIYFQGNSAPDKSGLPSDRFSAERTGGSVSTLTIQRTQQEDSAVYLCASSSVGQYSNQPQHFGDGTRLSIL.